Listed below are T cell receptor beta chains from one sample, sequenced in a study of T cell responses to AZD1222 COVID-19 vaccine. TCRdb keeps only in-frame clones here, not all; method: immunoSEQ multiplex PCR. The sample lists roughly 110,000 clones, less than 95% occurring once. Sequences were derived from peripheral blood, sampled 28 days after the second AZD1222 dose. The receptors derive from an adult who received the AZD1222 COVID-19 vaccine. CDR3s include the opening cysteine and the closing phenylalanine or tryptophan. The D gene is left open where the match is weak. Clone size is stated in some rows and not others, as once, few, many or a class when expanded.

>.|TRBJ2-7|.|TRBV10-3
TGTGGAGCGGTCCCCTACGAGCAGTACTTC
CGAVPYEQYF
>TRBD1|TRBJ2-2|few|TRBV6-4
TGTGCCAGCAGTGACGACAGGGACACCGGGGAGCTGTTTTTT
CASSDDRDTGELFF
>TRBD2|TRBJ2-3|.|TRBV2
TGTGCCACCGCAAGGGGGGTAGCGGGGGATACAGATACGCAGTATTTT
CATARGVAGDTDTQYF
>TRBD1|TRBJ2-1|.|TRBV6-4
TGTGCCAGCAGTCCAGGGACAGGCGGGTACAATGAGCAGTTCTTC
CASSPGTGGYNEQFF
>.|TRBJ1-2|.|TRBV12-3/TRBV12-4
TGTGCCAGCAGCAAGACAGTTTTCGGCTACACCTTC
CASSKTVFGYTF
>.|TRBJ1-6|.|TRBV2
TGTGCCAGCAGGCCAGAGGAGGGCTATAATTCACCCCTCCACTTT
CASRPEEGYNSPLHF
>.|TRBJ1-3|.|TRBV27
TGTGCCAGCAGTTTATCCTTCTCTGGAAACACCATATATTTT
CASSLSFSGNTIYF
>.|TRBJ2-7|.|TRBV3-1/TRBV3-2
TGTGCCAGCAGCCAAGGGAGGGGTGAGCAGTACTTC
CASSQGRGEQYF
>.|TRBJ1-1|.|TRBV7-6
TGTGCCAGCAGCCCCCCTGGGGTAGTGTCGAACACTGAAGCTTTCTTT
CASSPPGVVSNTEAFF
>.|TRBJ1-6|.|TRBV4-1
TGCGCCAGCAGCCAAGAGGGGAGAAATCATAATTCACCCCTCCACTTT
CASSQEGRNHNSPLHF
>TRBD1|TRBJ2-1|.|TRBV7-3
TGTGCCAGCAGCCGGACCGGGACAGGAGGGTACAATGAGCAGTTCTTC
CASSRTGTGGYNEQFF
>.|TRBJ2-1|.|TRBV19
TGTGCCAGTAGTACCCTGCTGAGGGCCAATAACAATGAGCAGTTCTTC
CASSTLLRANNNEQFF
>.|TRBJ2-2|.|TRBV11-2
TGTGCCAGCAGCTCAGGACGGGGGCTTACCGGGGAGCTGTTTTTT
CASSSGRGLTGELFF
>.|TRBJ2-3|.|TRBV21-1
TGTGCCAGCAGCACAGTTCTGGGCCCTCCCTGGGCAGATACGCAGTATTTT
CASSTVLGPPWADTQYF
>TRBD2|TRBJ2-1|.|TRBV7-2
TGTGCCAGCAGCTTAGACGGGACTAGCCTACGCAATGAGCAGTTCTTC
CASSLDGTSLRNEQFF
>TRBD1|TRBJ1-1|.|TRBV27
TGTGCCAGCAGCTCCGGACAGGCGAACACTGAAGCTTTCTTT
CASSSGQANTEAFF
>.|TRBJ2-2|many|TRBV7-9
TGTGCCAGCAGCTTAGATGACAGGGAGCTGTTTTTT
CASSLDDRELFF
>TRBD1|TRBJ1-5|.|TRBV2
TGTGCCAGTAAGGGACAGGGAGGCTTTCTTAGCAATCAGCCCCAGCATTTT
CASKGQGGFLSNQPQHF
>TRBD1|TRBJ1-3|.|TRBV28
TGTGCCAGCAGTCCCGGGACAGGGGGTATGTCTGGAAACACCATATATTTT
CASSPGTGGMSGNTIYF
>.|TRBJ2-1|.|TRBV13
TGTGCCAGCAGCTTAGGGCCCAACAATGAGCAGTTCTTC
CASSLGPNNEQFF
>.|TRBJ2-6|many|TRBV3-1/TRBV3-2
TGTGCCAGCAGCCAAGGGGCCGACTCTGGGGCCAACGTCCTGACTTTC
CASSQGADSGANVLTF
>.|TRBJ2-5|once|TRBV3-1/TRBV3-2
TGTGCCAGCAGCCAAGAAAAAGGAAGGGACACAAGATGGCAAGAGACCCAGTACTTC
CASSQEKGRDTRWQETQYF
>.|TRBJ2-7|.|TRBV5-1
TGCGCCAGCAGCTTGGTGGTTGGGTCCTACGAGCAGTACTTC
CASSLVVGSYEQYF
>.|TRBJ1-2|.|TRBV30
TGTGCCTGGAGTGTGGGGTATGGCTACACCTTC
CAWSVGYGYTF
>TRBD2|TRBJ2-3|.|TRBV7-9
TGTGCCAGCAGCCCCTTAACTAGCGGGGGGCTGGCAGATACGCAGTATTTT
CASSPLTSGGLADTQYF
>TRBD2|TRBJ2-1|.|TRBV4-1
TGCGCCAGCAGCCAGGCGGGACTAGCCTACAATGAGCAGTTCTTC
CASSQAGLAYNEQFF
>.|TRBJ1-1|.|TRBV6-5
TGTGCCAGCAGTTACTCGATGGGGGACACTGAAGCTTTCTTT
CASSYSMGDTEAFF
>.|TRBJ2-3|.|TRBV3-1/TRBV3-2
TGTGCCAGCAGCCCCGGAGGGCCAAGCACAGATACGCAGTATTTT
CASSPGGPSTDTQYF
>TRBD2|TRBJ2-7|.|TRBV9
TGTGCCAGCAGCCCCCGGACTAGACCCGACGAGCAGTACTTC
CASSPRTRPDEQYF
>.|TRBJ1-4|.|TRBV19
TGTGCCACAAGGGAACGGTCAACTAATGAAAAACTGTTTTTT
CATRERSTNEKLFF
>.|TRBJ2-4|.|TRBV23-1
TGCGCCAGCAGCCCCGAGGTGGTCGATCCCGGCGTACTAGCCAAAAACATTCAGTACTTC
CASSPEVVDPGVLAKNIQYF
>TRBD2|TRBJ2-3|few|TRBV6-1
TGTGCCAGCAGTGAAGTTAGCGGGGGCACAGATACGCAGTATTTT
CASSEVSGGTDTQYF
>TRBD2|TRBJ2-6|.|TRBV27
TGTGCCAGCAGTTTATTAGGCGACGGGAGGGTTGGGGCCAACGTCCTGACTTTC
CASSLLGDGRVGANVLTF
>.|TRBJ1-2|.|TRBV7-9
TGTGCCAGCAGCTTAGTCGCCAGGACTTACTATGGCTACACCTTC
CASSLVARTYYGYTF
>.|TRBJ2-7|.|TRBV19
TGTGCCAGTAGTATTGCTAGCGTCTCCTACGAGCAGTACTTC
CASSIASVSYEQYF
>.|TRBJ2-1|.|TRBV3-1/TRBV3-2
TGTGCCAGCAGCCAAGGGAGGGGGAGTAACAATGAGCAGTTCTTC
CASSQGRGSNNEQFF
>TRBD1|TRBJ2-7|.|TRBV7-8
TGTGCCAGCAGCCGACAGGGCTACGAGCAGTACTTC
CASSRQGYEQYF
>.|TRBJ2-7|.|TRBV11-1
TGTGCCAGCAGCTTCGCCACGGGCCGGGACTACGAGCAGTACTTC
CASSFATGRDYEQYF
>TRBD1|TRBJ2-1|.|TRBV14
TGTGCCAGCAGCCCAGGGGGACGGATATCCTACAATGAGCAGTTCTTC
CASSPGGRISYNEQFF
>TRBD1|TRBJ2-7|.|TRBV6-5
TGTGCCACTTACGACCGGGACAGGGGGTACGAGCAGTACTTC
CATYDRDRGYEQYF
>.|TRBJ1-2|.|TRBV7-9
TGTGCCAGCAGCCGCGAATCGGGGACTAACTATGGCTACACCTTC
CASSRESGTNYGYTF
>TRBD1|TRBJ2-7|.|TRBV3-1/TRBV3-2
TGTGCCAGCAGCCAAGATTGGGGACAGGTTGCCTACGAGCAGTACTTC
CASSQDWGQVAYEQYF